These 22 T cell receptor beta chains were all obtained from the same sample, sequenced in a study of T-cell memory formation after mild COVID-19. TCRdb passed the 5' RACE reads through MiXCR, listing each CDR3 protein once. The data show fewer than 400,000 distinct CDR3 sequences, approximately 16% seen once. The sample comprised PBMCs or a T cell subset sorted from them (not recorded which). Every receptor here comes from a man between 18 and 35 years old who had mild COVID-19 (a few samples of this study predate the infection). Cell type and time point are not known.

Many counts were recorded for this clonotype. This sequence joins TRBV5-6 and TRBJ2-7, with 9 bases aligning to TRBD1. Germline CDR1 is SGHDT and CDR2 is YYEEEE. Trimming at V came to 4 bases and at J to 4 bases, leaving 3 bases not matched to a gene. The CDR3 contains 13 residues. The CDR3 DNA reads TGTGCCAGCAGCGGGGGACAGGGATACGAGCAGTACTTC. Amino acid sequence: CASSGGQGYEQYF.

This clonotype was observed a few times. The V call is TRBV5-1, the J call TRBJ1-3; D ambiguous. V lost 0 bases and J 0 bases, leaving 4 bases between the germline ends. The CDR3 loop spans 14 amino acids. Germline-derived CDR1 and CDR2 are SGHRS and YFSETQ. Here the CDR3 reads CASSLDPSGNTIYF. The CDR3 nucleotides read TGCGCCAGCAGCTTGGACCCCTCTGGAAACACCATATATTTT.

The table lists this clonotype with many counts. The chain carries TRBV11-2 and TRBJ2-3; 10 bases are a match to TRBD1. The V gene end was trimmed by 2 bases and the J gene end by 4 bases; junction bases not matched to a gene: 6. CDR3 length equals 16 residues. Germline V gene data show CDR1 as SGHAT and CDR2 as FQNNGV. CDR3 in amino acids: CASSLWGQGNPDTQYF. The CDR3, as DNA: TGTGCCAGCAGCTTATGGGGACAGGGGAACCCAGATACGCAGTATTTT.

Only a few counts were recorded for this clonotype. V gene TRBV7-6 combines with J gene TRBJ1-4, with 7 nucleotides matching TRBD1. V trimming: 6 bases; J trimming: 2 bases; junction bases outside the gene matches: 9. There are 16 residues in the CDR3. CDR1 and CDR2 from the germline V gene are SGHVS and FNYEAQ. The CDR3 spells CASRKQGQGTNEKLFF. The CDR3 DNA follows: TGTGCCAGCAGAAAACAGGGGCAGGGGACTAATGAAAAACTGTTTTTT. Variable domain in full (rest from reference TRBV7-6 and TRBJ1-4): GAGVSQSPRYKVTKRGQDVALRCDPISGHVSLYWYRQALGQGPEFLTYFNYEAQQDKSGLPNDRFSAERPEGSISTLTIQRTEQRDSAMYRCASRKQGQGTNEKLFFGSGTQLSVL.

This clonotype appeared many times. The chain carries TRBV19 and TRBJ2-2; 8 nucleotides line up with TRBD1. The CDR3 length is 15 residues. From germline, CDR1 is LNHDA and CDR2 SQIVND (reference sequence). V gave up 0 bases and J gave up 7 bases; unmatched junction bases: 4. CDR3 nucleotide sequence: TGTGCCAGTAGTATAGAGGACAGGGTAAACGGGGAGCTGTTTTTT. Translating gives CASSIEDRVNGELFF. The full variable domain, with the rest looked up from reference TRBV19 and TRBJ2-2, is DGGITQSPKYLFRKEGQNVTLSCEQNLNHDAMYWYRQDPGQGLRLIYYSQIVNDFQKGDIAEGYSVSREKKESFPLTVTSAQKNPTAFYLCASSIEDRVNGELFFGEGSRLTVL.

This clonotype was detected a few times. This CDR3 is CASSSHRTYTGELFF. CDR3 sequence (DNA): TGTGCCAGCAGTTCGCACAGGACCTACACCGGGGAGCTGTTTTTT. The chain carries TRBV27 and TRBJ2-2; D perhaps matches TRBD1 (5 bases). The CDR3 has 15 amino acids. Germline V gene sequence: CDR1 MNHEY, CDR2 SMNVEV (reference sequence). Trimming removed 4 bases at V and 3 bases at J, with 12 bases between.

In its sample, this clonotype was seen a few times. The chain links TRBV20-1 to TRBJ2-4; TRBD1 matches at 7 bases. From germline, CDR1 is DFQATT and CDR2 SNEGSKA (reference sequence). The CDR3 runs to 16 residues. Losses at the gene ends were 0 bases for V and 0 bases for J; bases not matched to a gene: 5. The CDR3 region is CSARDGTALAKNIQYF. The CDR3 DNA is TGCAGTGCTAGAGATGGGACAGCTCTAGCCAAAAACATTCAGTACTTC.

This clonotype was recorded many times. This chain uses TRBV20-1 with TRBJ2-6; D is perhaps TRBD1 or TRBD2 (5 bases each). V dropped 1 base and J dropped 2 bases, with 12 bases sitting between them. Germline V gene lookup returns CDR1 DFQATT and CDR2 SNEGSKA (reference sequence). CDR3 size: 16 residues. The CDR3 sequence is CSARVQGAPGANVLTF. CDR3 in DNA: TGCAGTGCTAGAGTTCAGGGAGCCCCTGGGGCCAACGTCCTGACTTTC.

The CDR3 sequence is CASSAAGGSYNEQFF. CDR3 coding DNA: TGTGCCAGCAGTGCCGCGGGGGGGTCCTACAATGAGCAGTTCTTC. The chain recombines TRBV12-3 or TRBV12-4 with TRBJ2-1; 9 bases align to TRBD2. The CDR3 has 15 amino acids. After removal of 5 bases from V and 1 base from J, the junction contained 3 bases not matched to a gene.

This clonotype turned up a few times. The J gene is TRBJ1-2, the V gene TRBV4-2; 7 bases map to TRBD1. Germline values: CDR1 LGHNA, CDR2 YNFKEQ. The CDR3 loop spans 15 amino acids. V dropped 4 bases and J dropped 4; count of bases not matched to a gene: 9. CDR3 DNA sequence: TGTGCCAGCAGCCCAGAGACAGGGTCTTCCTATGGCTACACCTTC. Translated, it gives CASSPETGSSYGYTF.

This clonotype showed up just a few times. The CDR3 bases are TGTGCCACCAGCACCAGTCACAGGGGGTGGTGGGAGACCCAGTACTTC. Encoded protein: CATSTSHRGWWETQYF. The chain links TRBV15 to TRBJ2-5; 8 bases agree with TRBD1. Trimming removed 4 bases from V and 5 bases from J; junction bases left unmatched: 12. The germline V gene encodes CDR1 LNHNV and CDR2 YYDKDF (reference sequence). CDR3 size: 16 residues. Variable domain in full (rest from reference TRBV15 and TRBJ2-5): DAMVIQNPRYQVTQFGKPVTLSCSQTLNHNVMYWYQQKSSQAPKLLFHYYDKDFNNEADTPDNFQSRRPNTSFCFLDIRSPGLGDTAMYLCATSTSHRGWWETQYFGPGTRLLVL.

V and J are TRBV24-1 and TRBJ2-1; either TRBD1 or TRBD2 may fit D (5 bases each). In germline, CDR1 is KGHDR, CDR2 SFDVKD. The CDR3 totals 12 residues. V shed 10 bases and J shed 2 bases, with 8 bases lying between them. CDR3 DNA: TGTGCCACAAGAGGGGCCTACAATGAGCAGTTCTTC. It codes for CATRGAYNEQFF.

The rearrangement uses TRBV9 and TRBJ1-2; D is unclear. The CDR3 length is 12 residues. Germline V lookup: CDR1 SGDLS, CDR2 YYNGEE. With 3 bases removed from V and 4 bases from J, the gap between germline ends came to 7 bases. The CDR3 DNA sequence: TGTGCCAGCAGCGACGGGTTCTATGGCTACACCTTC. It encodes CASSDGFYGYTF.

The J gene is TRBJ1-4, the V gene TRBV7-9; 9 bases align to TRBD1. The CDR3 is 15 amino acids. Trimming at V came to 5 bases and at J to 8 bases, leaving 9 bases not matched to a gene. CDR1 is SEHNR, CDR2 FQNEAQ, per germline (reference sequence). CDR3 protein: CASSPGQGMSEKLFF. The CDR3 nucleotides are TGTGCCAGCAGCCCAGGACAGGGGATGTCGGAAAAACTGTTTTTT.

The CDR3 DNA reads TGTGCCAGCAGCTCCGGGGCCTGGGGGATTGGGGAGCAGTTCTTC. Its translation: CASSSGAWGIGEQFF. The chain is built from TRBV12-3 or TRBV12-4 and TRBJ2-1; D might be TRBD1 or TRBD2, each matching 5 bases. The CDR3 sequence is 15 residues long. Trimming stripped 6 bases from V and 10 bases from J, with 22 bases between.

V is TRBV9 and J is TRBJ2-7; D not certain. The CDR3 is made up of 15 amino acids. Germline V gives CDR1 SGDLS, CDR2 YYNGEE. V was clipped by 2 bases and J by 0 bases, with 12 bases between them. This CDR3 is CASSVVAGSSYEQYF. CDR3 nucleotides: TGTGCCAGCAGCGTCGTGGCCGGTAGCTCCTACGAGCAGTACTTC.

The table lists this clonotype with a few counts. The CDR3 DNA reads as TGTGCCAGCAGTGGGGGACGGGCGCAAGAGACCCAGTACTTC. This encodes CASSGGRAQETQYF. This chain connects TRBV6-1 to TRBJ2-5, with D perhaps matching TRBD1 or TRBD2 (5 bases each). V was clipped by 4 bases and J by 2 bases, with 11 bases between them. This CDR3 contains 14 residues. Looked up from germline, CDR1 is MNHNS and CDR2 is SASEGT.

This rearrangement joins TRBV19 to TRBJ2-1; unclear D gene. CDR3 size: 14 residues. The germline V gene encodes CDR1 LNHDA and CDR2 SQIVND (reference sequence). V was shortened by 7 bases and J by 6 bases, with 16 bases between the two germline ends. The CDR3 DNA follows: TGTGCCAGTACTCCCGAGGTCTCGATCAATGAGCAGTTCTTC. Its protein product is CASTPEVSINEQFF.

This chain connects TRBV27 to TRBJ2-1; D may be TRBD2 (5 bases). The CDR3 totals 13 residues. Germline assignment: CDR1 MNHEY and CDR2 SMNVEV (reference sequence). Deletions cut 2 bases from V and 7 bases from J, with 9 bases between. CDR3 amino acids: CASSLLGENEQFF. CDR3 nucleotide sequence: TGTGCCAGCAGTTTACTCGGGGAAAATGAGCAGTTCTTC.

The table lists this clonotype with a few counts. The CDR3 loop is CASSPITGANVLTF. The CDR3 DNA is TGTGCCAGCAGTCCGATTACCGGGGCCAACGTCCTGACTTTC. The chain couples TRBV28 to TRBJ2-6; no clear D gene. The CDR3 sequence is 14 residues long. Germline CDR1 and CDR2: MDHEN and SYDVKM. V lost 5 bases to trimming and J lost 4 bases, with 9 bases between them.

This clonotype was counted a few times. The CDR3 region is CASIPGRGNQPQHF. In nucleotides, the CDR3 is TGCGCCAGCATCCCCGGGAGAGGCAATCAGCCCCAGCATTTT. The V gene is TRBV5-1, the J gene TRBJ1-5; D is undetermined. V was clipped by 6 bases and J by 2 bases, with 12 bases between them. CDR3 length: 14 amino acids. Per the germline V gene, CDR1 is SGHRS and CDR2 is YFSETQ.

The CDR3 DNA follows: TGTGCCAGCAGCCCAAGGGGAAGCCGCGGGGTGGCAGATACGCAGTATTTT. Amino acids: CASSPRGSRGVADTQYF. The rearrangement links TRBV4-2 to TRBJ2-3, with a weak D call TRBD2 (6 bases). Germline CDR1 and CDR2: LGHNA and YNFKEQ. V lost 4 bases and J 4 bases, leaving 21 bases between the germline ends. This CDR3 spans 17 amino acids.